This T cell receptor beta chain was sequenced in a study of graft-versus-host responses after intestinal transplantation. Germline V gene lookup returns CDR1 SGHTA and CDR2 FQGTGA. The CDR3 contains 15 residues. Trimming stripped 2 bases from V and 5 bases from J, with 16 bases between. The data were produced by immunoSEQ multiplex PCR, yet TCRdb's version contains in-frame clones alone and is incomplete. The data show about 39,000 clones, over 90% seen once. This clone was detected once. Its target is not known. The TCR comes from a human donor who was the organ donor for an intestinal transplant. This chain connects TRBV7-3 to TRBJ2-7; D possibly corresponds to TRBD2 (6 bases). The sample in question was unstimulated CD8+ T cells sorted from spleen or lymph node cells, obtained before transplant. The CDR3 loop is CASSLSAGPWNEQYF. The CDR3 DNA is TGTGCCAGCAGCTTATCGGCGGGACCCTGGAACGAGCAGTACTTC.